This TCR beta chain was sequenced for a study of Graves' ophthalmopathy and Graves' hyperthyroidism. This clonotype has ten or more counts. As the template, RNA transcripts were used to amplify TCR beta CDR3 regions. HTBI primers served in a first-round RT-PCR, which a second-round multiplex PCR followed. TCRdb processed the multiplex PCR reads anew with MiXCR; each CDR3 protein has one entry. The data show over 200,000 distinct CDR3 sequences, 25% to 35% seen once. Ophthalmopathy was moderately-to-severely active, CAS at least 3, NOSPECS at least 4, lasting under 3 months. The V and J ends lost 10 bases and 0 bases respectively, with 9 bases between them. The germline gives CDR1 WNHNN, CDR2 SYGVQD (reference sequence). This CDR3 has 13 residues.

The source material was peripheral blood. The sequence was collected from a man aged 50-59 years with Graves' ophthalmopathy. The chain couples TRBV10-1 to TRBJ2-2; D might be TRBD1 (6 bases). In DNA, the CDR3 is TGCGCCACACAGGGAGCGAACACCGGGGAGCTGTTTTTT. Its translation: CATQGANTGELFF.